Sequencing of this T cell receptor (beta chain) was carried out in a study of cytomegalovirus exposure and HLA in healthy donors. Study background: Across around 400 genotyped donors, around 82% landed in the Caucasian-associated ancestry cluster.

This PCR relied on a set of 60 Vbeta primers and 13 Jbeta primers. Clones were sequenced by immunoSEQ multiplex PCR, and TCRdb holds only the in-frame ones, with some missing. The table has approximately 81,000 clones, 74% seen once. CDR1 is SGHNT and CDR2 is YYREEE in the germline V gene (reference sequence). With 2 bases removed from V and 7 bases from J, the gap between germline ends came to 9 bases. The CDR3 has 12 residues. The specimen sequenced was PBMCs. This receptor was identified in a man between 40 and 49 years old in good health and CMV-seropositive. This sequence joins TRBV5-4 and TRBJ1-2; D is undetermined. CDR3 sequence: CASSLREGGYTF. The CDR3 DNA reads as TGTGCCAGCAGCTTAAGGGAGGGTGGCTACACCTTC. Drawing the rest from reference TRBV5-4 and TRBJ1-2, the complete variable domain is ETGVTQSPTHLIKTRGQQVTLRCSSQSGHNTVSWYQQALGQGPQFIFQYYREEENGRGNFPPRFSGLQFPNYSSELNVNALELDDSALYLCASSLREGGYTFGSGTRLTVV.